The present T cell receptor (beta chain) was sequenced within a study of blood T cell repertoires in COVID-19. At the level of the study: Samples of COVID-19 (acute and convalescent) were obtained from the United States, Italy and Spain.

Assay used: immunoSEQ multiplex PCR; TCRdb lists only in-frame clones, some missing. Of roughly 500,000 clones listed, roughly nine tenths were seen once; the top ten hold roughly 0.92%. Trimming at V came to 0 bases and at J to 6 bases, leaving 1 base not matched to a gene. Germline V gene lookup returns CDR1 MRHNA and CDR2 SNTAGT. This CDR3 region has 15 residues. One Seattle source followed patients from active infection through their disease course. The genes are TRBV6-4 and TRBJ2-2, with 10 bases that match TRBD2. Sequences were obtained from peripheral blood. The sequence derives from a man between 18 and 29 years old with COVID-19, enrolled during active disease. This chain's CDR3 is CASSDSAGGPGELFF. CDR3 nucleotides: TGTGCCAGCAGTGACTCAGCGGGAGGGCCCGGGGAGCTGTTTTTT.